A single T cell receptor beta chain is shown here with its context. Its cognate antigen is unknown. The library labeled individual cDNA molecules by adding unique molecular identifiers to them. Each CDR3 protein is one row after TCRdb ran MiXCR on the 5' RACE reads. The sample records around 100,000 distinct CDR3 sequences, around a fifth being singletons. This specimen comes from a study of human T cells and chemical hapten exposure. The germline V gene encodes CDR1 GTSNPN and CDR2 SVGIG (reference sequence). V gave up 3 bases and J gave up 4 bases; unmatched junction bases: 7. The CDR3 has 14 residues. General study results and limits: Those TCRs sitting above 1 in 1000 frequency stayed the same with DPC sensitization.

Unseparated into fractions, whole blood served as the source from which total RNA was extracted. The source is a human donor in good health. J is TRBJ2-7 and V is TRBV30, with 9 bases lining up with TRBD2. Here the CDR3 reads CAWSVSGSGYEQYF. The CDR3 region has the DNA TGTGCCTGGAGCGTTAGCGGGAGTGGGTACGAGCAGTACTTC.